Reported below is one TCR beta chain. Its antigen is undetermined. Specified time point: patch test 2, 6 weeks after DPC sensitization. Treatment defined: therapeutic diphenylcyclopropenone sensitization with weekly scalp DPC. Blood draws came before every patch-test application. Patients had alopecia, were aged 18 to 70, and were not pregnant. Each CDR3 protein gets one entry after TCRdb re-called the RACE reads with MiXCR. The sample includes about 94,000 distinct CDR3 sequences, 9% to 9.5% seen only once; the top ten take approximately 2%. The sample comes from a study of human T cells and chemical hapten exposure. Broader study findings: The study found that DPC sensitization did not change TCRs above 1 in 1000 frequency.

The sequence derives from a woman in her thirties or forties with alopecia areata. Some clones in this sample may be carry-over from other donors' samples. This material consisted of whole blood, taken in connection with sensitization to the hapten diphenylcyclopropenone (DPC).

The CDR3 loop reads CASRPSTDTQYF. CDR3 bases: TGTGCCAGCAGGCCATCCACAGATACGCAGTATTTT. The chain couples TRBV7-9 to TRBJ2-3; D unclear. The CDR3 sequence is 12 residues long. Trimming shortened V by 6 bases and J by 2 bases, and 6 bases separated the two germline ends. CDR1 is SEHNR and CDR2 is FQNEAQ in the germline V gene (reference sequence).